This T cell receptor beta chain derives from a study of T cells after yellow fever vaccination (dated by TCRdb to the late 2010s). Regarding the complete study: The SMART-Seq v4 Ultra Low Input RNA kit was used to prepare libraries from fractions with low cell numbers. To follow T-cell clones before and after primary and booster YFV17D yellow fever vaccination, bulk TCR alpha and beta repertoires were sequenced over time. Two healthy male donors, one aged 18 to 30 and one aged 30 to 40 years, made up the cohort. Blood was drawn at multiple timepoints before and after primary and secondary immunization, with bulk PBMC replicates and cell subsets isolated. Here is what the overall study found, with its caveats: A small share of clonotypes occurred in both CD4 and CD8 compartments, likely arising from convergent recombination. Computational filtering was required because FACS-sorted repertoires could contain abundant contaminating clonotypes from the bulk population. Because the study included only a couple of donors, the extent to which the findings can be generalized is limited. Compared with the primary T-cell response, the secondary T-cell response was faster but weaker, reaching its peak on day 5 rather than on day 15. After the booster, most clones that had expanded after primary vaccination were detected again (around 97% of CD4 and roughly 86% of CD8), suggesting broad maintenance of memory.

This specimen's treatment or condition label, interpreted: live attenuated yellow fever vaccine strain. Two biological replicates of bulk PBMCs were collected at each blood-draw timepoint. A standard Ficoll-Paque protocol was used to isolate PBMCs from peripheral blood. TriZol was used to extract RNA from bulk PBMCs, from CD4 and CD8 fractions, and from dextramer-positive and dextramer-negative fractions. The instrument given in TCRdb is Illumina NovaSeq 6000. TCR cDNA was made using 5'RACE template switching, a step that added a universal primer site and unique molecular identifiers. cDNA synthesis was primed from both the TCR alpha and TCR beta constant segments. Libraries were amplified in two PCR steps, with sample barcodes and sequencing adapters added in the second step. Sequencing of the libraries was done on either Illumina HiSeq 2500 (2x100 bp) or NovaSeq (2x150 bp). As for the authors' bioinformatics: MIGEC handled demultiplexing of reads and collapsing into UMI consensus sequences, while MiXCR performed V(D)J alignment. Vaccine-responding clonotypes were defined with edgeR using replicate PBMC samples, requiring FDR below 0.01 and a log2 fold change above 5 up to day 15. CD4 or CD8 identity was assigned to each bulk clonotype according to whether the clonotype was present at higher abundance in the sequenced CD4 repertoire or the sequenced CD8 repertoire. Through fastp at Q25 and MiXCR, TCRdb rebuilt clones from the public reads, retaining in-frame beta chains. A single entry per CDR3 protein holds the most common genes and DNA from its merged rows. The V and J calls and clone size come from TCRdb's table, not from the authors' own analysis. The sample table holds around 310,000 distinct CDR3 sequences, of which 3% to 4.5% were seen once. Clones ranked in the top ten supply roughly 26% of the sample.

According to the germline V gene, CDR1 reads SGHNT and CDR2 reads YENEEA. The CDR3 holds 14 amino acids from the cysteine to the phenylalanine. Only the CDR3 DNA is retained, 42 bases long and in frame from the first base. The junction carries 14 bases between V and J, which are trimmed by 1 base and 10 bases respectively. This clonotype was seen a handful of times. Its antigen is unknown. No much larger clone exists at a distance of one base, and base qualities are not known. The TCR sequence derives from a man between 18 and 35 years old who received the YFV17D yellow fever vaccine. The chain is assembled from TRBV11-3 and TRBJ2-1; the D region possibly corresponds to TRBD2 (6 bases align). This specimen consisted of PBMCs, obtained 5 days after the yellow fever booster vaccination. The DNA sequence reads TGTGCCAGCAGCTTAGGACTAGGGCGTGGGGAGCAGTTCTTC. This gives the protein CASSLGLGRGEQFF.